This record looks at one T cell receptor (beta chain) sequence and its context. What it binds is not known. This CDR3 is built from 16 residues. Germline V gene lookup returns CDR1 SGHRS and CDR2 YFSETQ. After removal of 0 bases from V and 9 bases from J, the junction contained 11 bases not matched to a gene. Unique molecular identifiers were present in the TCR beta cDNA libraries. TCRdb reanalysed the PCR reads using MiXCR and keeps one entry per CDR3 protein. The sample consists of around 440,000 distinct CDR3 sequences, approximately 45% of them appearing once. The data were taken from a study of post-analysis software for immune sequencing data. Study-wide results and limits: Significantly lower normalized Chao1 diversity was found in patients with multiple sclerosis relative to controls. Among 4 or 5 TRBV segments more frequent in patients than controls were TRBV5-6, TRBV5-1 and TRBV20-1. Samples sharing a preparation batch grouped tightly together when assessed by F measure.

The clonotype originates from a girl aged 5-17 years with multiple sclerosis. The sequencing input was blood. The gene calls are TRBV5-1 and TRBJ2-1; TRBD2 agrees at 8 bases. The CDR3 nucleotides are TGCGCCAGCAGCTTGGGGGGGGGACTAGAAGGATCTGAGCAGTTCTTC. It specifies CASSLGGGLEGSEQFF. The full variable domain, in which reference TRBV5-1 and TRBJ2-1 provide the parts outside the CDR3, is KAGVTQTPRYLIKTRGQQVTLSCSPISGHRSVSWYQQTPGQGLQFLFEYFSETQRNKGNFPGRFSGRQFSNSRSEMNVSTLELGDSALYLCASSLGGGLEGSEQFFGPGTRLTVL.